These 27 T cell receptor beta chains were sequenced from one sample in a study of T-cell memory formation after mild COVID-19. TCRdb passed the 5' RACE reads through MiXCR, listing each CDR3 protein once. The table records about 340,000 distinct CDR3 sequences, under 15% of them present only once. The sequenced material came from PBMCs or a T cell subset sorted from them (not recorded which). Receptor source: a man younger than 35 who had mild COVID-19 (a few samples of this study predate the infection). Cell type and time point are not known.

This clonotype appeared many times. V is TRBV4-3 and J is TRBJ2-2; D gene ambiguous. The germline CDR1 and CDR2 sequences are LGHNA and YSLEER. V lost 1 base and J lost 0, with 9 bases in between. CDR3 length: 16 residues. This CDR3 is CASSQAWRANTGELFF. DNA of the CDR3: TGCGCCAGCAGCCAAGCCTGGCGCGCGAACACCGGGGAGCTGTTTTTT.

In this sample, this clonotype turned up many times. The chain recombines TRBV5-4 with TRBJ2-7; the D gene is possibly TRBD2 (5 bases). The CDR3 totals 14 residues. V lost 4 bases and J 7 bases, leaving 18 bases between the germline ends. Germline-derived CDR1 and CDR2 are SGHNT and YYREEE (reference sequence). CDR3: CASSRGLTTGEQYF. Written as DNA, the CDR3 is TGTGCCAGCAGCCGCGGGTTAACTACGGGAGAGCAGTACTTC.

This chain joins TRBV7-9 and TRBJ2-1; weak D call: TRBD2 (6 bases). The length of the CDR3 is 13 residues. The germline V and J ends were trimmed by 5 bases and 8 bases, with 13 bases remaining between them. Germline V CDR1 and CDR2: SEHNR, FQNEAQ (reference sequence). The CDR3 reads CASSPSWGDEQFF. The CDR3 DNA is TGTGCCAGCAGCCCCAGTTGGGGGGATGAGCAGTTCTTC. Together with reference TRBV7-9 and TRBJ2-1, the CDR3 gives the full variable domain: DTGVSQNPRHKITKRGQNVTFRCDPISEHNRLYWYRQTLGQGPEFLTYFQNEAQLEKSRLLSDRFSAERPKGSFSTLEIQRTEQGDSAMYLCASSPSWGDEQFFGPGTRLTVL.

Ten or more counts support this clonotype. The chain uses TRBV11-2 and TRBJ2-1; 12 bases are a match to TRBD2. After removal of 5 bases from V and 8 bases from J, the junction contained 10 bases not matched to a gene. The CDR3 is 16 residues long. CDR1 and CDR2 from the germline V gene are SGHAT and FQNNGV. The CDR3: CASSLPSGGASDEQFF. DNA for the CDR3: TGTGCCAGCAGCCTCCCTAGCGGGGGGGCTTCGGATGAGCAGTTCTTC.

This chain connects TRBV19 to TRBJ1-1; D is unresolved. The CDR3 loop spans 12 amino acids. V dropped 3 bases and J dropped 8 bases, with 10 bases sitting between them. Germline V gives CDR1 LNHDA, CDR2 SQIVND (reference sequence). CDR3 sequence reads: CASSIPPGEAFF. As DNA, the CDR3 is TGTGCCAGTAGTATTCCCCCTGGAGAAGCTTTCTTT.

The chain combines TRBV20-1 with TRBJ2-7; D remains ambiguous. The CDR3 consists of 14 residues. Germline assignment: CDR1 DFQATT and CDR2 SNEGSKA (reference sequence). V was cut by 0 bases and J by 7 bases, with 16 bases left in between. DNA of the CDR3: TGCAGTGCTAGAGATAGGAAGGCTTTTACGGAGCAGTACGTC. Its translation: CSARDRKAFTEQYV.

The chain joins TRBV4-1 to TRBJ2-5; D gene uncertain. V dropped 4 bases and J dropped 1 base, with 13 bases sitting between them. The CDR3 contains 15 residues. CDR1 MGHRA and CDR2 YSYEKL come from the germline V gene. For the CDR3, the DNA is TGCGCCAGCAGCCGGACGATGGGCCCCCAAGAGACCCAGTACTTC. Amino acids: CASSRTMGPQETQYF.

There are many counts of this clonotype. The chain employs TRBV5-6 and TRBJ2-3; possible D gene TRBD1, 6 bases. This CDR3 has 15 amino acids. Trimming stripped 0 bases from V and 4 bases from J, with 12 bases between. Germline CDR1 is SGHDT and CDR2 is YYEEEE. CDR3 region: CASSLGGRGSDTQYF. DNA of the CDR3: TGTGCCAGCAGCTTGGGCGGCAGGGGTTCAGATACGCAGTATTTT.

This clonotype has a handful of counts. The V call is TRBV9, the J call TRBJ1-2; D remains ambiguous. Germline CDR1 is SGDLS and CDR2 is YYNGEE. This CDR3 is built from 13 residues. V lost 0 bases, J lost 2 bases, and 5 bases lay in between. CDR3 sequence reads: CASSVVGNYGYTF. In DNA form, the CDR3 reads TGTGCCAGCAGCGTAGTGGGGAACTATGGCTACACCTTC. The variable domain in full, completed from reference TRBV9 and TRBJ1-2, reads DSGVTQTPKHLITATGQRVTLRCSPRSGDLSVYWYQQSLDQGLQFLIQYYNGEERAKGNILERFSAQQFPDLHSELNLSSLELGDSALYFCASSVVGNYGYTFGSGTRLTVV.

The chain has TRBV4-3 and TRBJ2-5; 10 nucleotides align to TRBD2. The germline gives CDR1 LGHNA, CDR2 YSLEER. The CDR3 runs to 14 residues. The trim removed 5 bases at V and 5 bases at J, leaving 5 bases unmatched. CDR3 sequence reads: CASSRSGGEETQYF. The CDR3 bases are TGCGCCAGCAGCAGAAGCGGGGGGGAGGAGACCCAGTACTTC.

In this sample, this clonotype turned up a few times. This sequence joins TRBV7-8 and TRBJ1-1; D is ambiguous. There are 15 residues in the CDR3. V lost 1 base and J lost 0, with 9 bases in between. Germline loops: CDR1 SGHVS, CDR2 FQNEAQ. This CDR3 is CASSLDVSLNTEAFF. The CDR3 nucleotides are TGTGCCAGCAGCTTAGATGTGAGTTTGAACACTGAAGCTTTCTTT. Full variable domain (remainder filled in from reference TRBV7-8 and TRBJ1-1): GAGVSQSPRYKVAKRGQDVALRCDPISGHVSLFWYQQALGQGPEFLTYFQNEAQLDKSGLPSDRFFAERPEGSVSTLKIQRTQQEDSAVYLCASSLDVSLNTEAFFGQGTRLTVV.

The sample holds a few counts of this clonotype. The V call is TRBV7-2, the J call TRBJ1-6; D uncertain. Germline values: CDR1 SGHTA, CDR2 FQGNSA. Trimming cost V 1 base and J 5 bases, with 6 bases left between them. The CDR3 is 14 amino acids. The CDR3, as DNA: TGTGCCAGCAGCTTAGGTCCAGATAATTCACCCCTCCACTTT. This codes for CASSLGPDNSPLHF. The full variable domain, its missing parts supplied by reference TRBV7-2 and TRBJ1-6, is GAGVSQSPSNKVTEKGKDVELRCDPISGHTALYWYRQSLGQGLEFLIYFQGNSAPDKSGLPSDRFSAERTGGSVSTLTIQRTQQEDSAVYLCASSLGPDNSPLHFGNGTRLTVT.

This rearrangement joins TRBV19 to TRBJ2-5; no firm D call. Between the trimmed V and J ends, which lost 3 bases and 3 bases, there was a span of 2 bases. CDR1 LNHDA and CDR2 SQIVND come from the germline V gene (reference sequence). CDR3 length: 11 residues. The CDR3 sequence is CASSIKETQYF. CDR3 coding DNA: TGTGCCAGTAGTATTAAAGAGACCCAGTACTTC.

In its sample, this clonotype was seen a few times. J is TRBJ2-7 and V is TRBV5-6; TRBD1 matches at 7 bases. Unmatched junction bases numbered 3, after V lost 0 bases and J lost 3 bases. The CDR3 extends over 14 amino acids. In germline, CDR1 is SGHDT, CDR2 YYEEEE. CDR3 sequence (DNA): TGTGCCAGCAGCTTGGGAGGGGACAGCTACGAGCAGTACGTC. Translating gives CASSLGGDSYEQYV.

A few counts support this clonotype. This chain uses TRBV7-2 with TRBJ2-1; possibly TRBD2 for D (8 bases). This CDR3 has 16 residues. Germline V gene data show CDR1 as SGHTA and CDR2 as FQGNSA. Trimming took off 5 bases at V and 7 bases at J, with 21 bases between the two ends. In DNA form, the CDR3 reads TGTGCCAGCAGCCCCCCAGGGGGAGCGGGGGTGAATGAGCAGTTCTTC. Protein sequence: CASSPPGGAGVNEQFF.

In its sample, this clonotype was seen a few times. The J gene is TRBJ1-2, the V gene TRBV5-1; 7 bases agree with TRBD1. This CDR3 comprises 15 residues. J was trimmed by 4 bases and V by 4 bases; bases with no gene match: 10. Germline lookup yields CDR1 SGHRS and CDR2 YFSETQ. The CDR3 nucleotides are TGCGCCAGCAGCACCACCGGGACAGCGGCCTATGGCTACACCTTC. Its translation is CASSTTGTAAYGYTF.

The rearrangement uses TRBV7-9 and TRBJ1-1, with a weak D call TRBD1 (6 bases). The length of the CDR3 is 15 residues. Germline CDR1 reads SEHNR; CDR2 reads FQNEAQ (reference sequence). V shed 6 bases and J shed 0 bases, with 14 bases lying between them. The CDR3, as DNA: TGTGCCAGCAGTCCAACAGGGCTCCTGAACACTGAAGCTTTCTTT. Amino acids: CASSPTGLLNTEAFF.

This clonotype turned up a few times. V is TRBV7-2 and J is TRBJ2-3, with 11 bases fitting TRBD2. Germline V gives CDR1 SGHTA, CDR2 FQGNSA. This CDR3 spans 16 amino acids. The V and J ends lost 7 bases and 7 bases, in that order; junction bases with no gene match: 13. This chain's CDR3 is CASTLAPSGGRYTQYF. The DNA of the CDR3 is TGTGCCAGCACCCTAGCCCCTAGCGGGGGGCGGTATACGCAGTATTTT.

This clonotype was observed a handful of times. The chain links TRBV11-2 to TRBJ2-7; TRBD1 aligns across 7 bases. This CDR3 has 14 amino acids. Unmatched junction bases numbered 9, after V lost 5 bases and J lost 5 bases. From germline, CDR1 is SGHAT and CDR2 FQNNGV. CDR3 bases: TGTGCCAGCAGCCCTCGACAGGGTAGTGACGAGCAGTACTTC. Its protein is CASSPRQGSDEQYF.

This chain connects TRBV7-7 to TRBJ2-1, with D unclear. Trimming removed 1 base from V and 6 bases from J, with 7 bases in between. This CDR3 is 13 amino acids long. Germline V gene data show CDR1 as SSHAT and CDR2 as FNYEAQ (reference sequence). CDR3 bases: TGTGCCAGCAGCTTAGGAGTGAGCAATGAGCAGTTCTTC. This codes for CASSLGVSNEQFF.

The CDR3 reads CASSLARSGMVVFF. The CDR3 DNA reads TGTGCCAGCAGCTTAGCGAGGTCGGGAATGGTGGTGTTTTTT. V usage is TRBV7-2 and J usage is TRBJ2-2; a possible D gene is TRBD2 (5 bases). Germline CDR1 SGHTA, CDR2 FQGNSA. Trimming cost V 0 bases and J 15 bases, with 17 bases left between them. The CDR3 sequence is 14 residues long. Using reference TRBV7-2 and TRBJ2-2 for the parts outside the CDR3, the full variable domain is GAGVSQSPSNKVTEKGKDVELRCDPISGHTALYWYRQSLGQGLEFLIYFQGNSAPDKSGLPSDRFSAERTGGSVSTLTIQRTQQEDSAVYLCASSLARSGMVVFFGEGSRLTVL.

The gene calls are TRBV7-9 and TRBJ1-1; unclear D gene. Trimming left V 5 bases short and J 2 bases short, with 12 bases between. CDR1 SEHNR and CDR2 FQNEAQ come from the germline V gene (reference sequence). There are 14 residues in the CDR3. The chain's CDR3 is CASSNREFNTEAFF. CDR3 in DNA: TGTGCCAGCAGCAACCGGGAGTTCAACACTGAAGCTTTCTTT.

This clonotype has a count of ten or more. The rearrangement links TRBV5-1 to TRBJ1-1; D is uncertain. Germline CDR1 is SGHRS and CDR2 is YFSETQ. Deletions cut 4 bases from V and 1 base from J, with 11 bases between. CDR3 length: 14 residues. CDR3 amino acids: CASSGKTGNTEAFF. The CDR3, as DNA: TGCGCCAGCAGCGGTAAGACGGGGAACACTGAAGCTTTCTTT.

Ten or more counts support this clonotype. The gene calls are TRBV7-2 and TRBJ2-4, with 10 positions matching TRBD2. The CDR3 loop spans 17 amino acids. J lost 0 bases, V lost 5 bases, and 7 bases had no gene match. Germline V gives CDR1 SGHTA, CDR2 FQGNSA. The CDR3 sequence: CASSGRTSGGAKNIQYF. In nucleotides, the CDR3 is TGTGCCAGCAGCGGACGGACTAGCGGAGGAGCCAAAAACATTCAGTACTTC. The complete variable domain, with remaining parts taken from reference TRBV7-2 and TRBJ2-4, reads GAGVSQSPSNKVTEKGKDVELRCDPISGHTALYWYRQSLGQGLEFLIYFQGNSAPDKSGLPSDRFSAERTGGSVSTLTIQRTQQEDSAVYLCASSGRTSGGAKNIQYFGAGTRLSVL.

This chain links TRBV6-2 or TRBV6-3 with TRBJ2-6; D call uncertain. Between the trimmed V and J ends, which lost 8 bases and 4 bases, there was a span of 21 bases. This CDR3 is 17 amino acids long. The germline gives CDR1 MNHEY, CDR2 SVGEGT. The chain's CDR3 is CASSQDRLMRGANVLTF. For the CDR3, the DNA is TGTGCCAGCTCCCAAGATAGGTTAATGAGGGGGGCCAACGTCCTGACTTTC.

This clonotype has only a few counts. The chain couples TRBV9 to TRBJ2-5, with a tentative D call TRBD1 (6 bases). V lost 6 bases and J 7 bases, leaving 13 bases between the germline ends. Germline assignment: CDR1 SGDLS and CDR2 YYNGEE. The CDR3 sequence is 12 residues long. DNA for the CDR3: TGTGCCAGCAAAGGCACCAGGGGGACCCAGTACTTC. Translated, it gives CASKGTRGTQYF.

This clonotype was recorded once. J is TRBJ2-1 and V is TRBV9; TRBD1 or TRBD2 may be the D gene (5 bases each). The germline gives CDR1 SGDLS, CDR2 YYNGEE. The V gene lost 3 bases and the J gene lost 8 bases, with 15 bases spanning the gap. The CDR3 contains 14 residues. DNA of the CDR3: TGTGCCAGCAGCGGGGGCCCAACGGAGGATGAGCAGTTCTTC. Protein sequence: CASSGGPTEDEQFF.